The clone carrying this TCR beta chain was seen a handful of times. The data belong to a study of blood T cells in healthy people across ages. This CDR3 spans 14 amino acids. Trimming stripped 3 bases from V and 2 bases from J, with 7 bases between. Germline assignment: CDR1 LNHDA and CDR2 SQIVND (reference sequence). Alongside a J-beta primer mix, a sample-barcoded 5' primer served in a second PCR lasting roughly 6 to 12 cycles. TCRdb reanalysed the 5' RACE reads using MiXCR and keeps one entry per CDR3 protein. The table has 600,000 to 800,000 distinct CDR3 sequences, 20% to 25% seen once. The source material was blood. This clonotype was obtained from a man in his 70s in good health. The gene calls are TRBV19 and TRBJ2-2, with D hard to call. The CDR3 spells CASSITRNTGELFF. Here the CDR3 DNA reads TGTGCCAGTAGTATCACACGAAACACCGGGGAGCTGTTTTTT.